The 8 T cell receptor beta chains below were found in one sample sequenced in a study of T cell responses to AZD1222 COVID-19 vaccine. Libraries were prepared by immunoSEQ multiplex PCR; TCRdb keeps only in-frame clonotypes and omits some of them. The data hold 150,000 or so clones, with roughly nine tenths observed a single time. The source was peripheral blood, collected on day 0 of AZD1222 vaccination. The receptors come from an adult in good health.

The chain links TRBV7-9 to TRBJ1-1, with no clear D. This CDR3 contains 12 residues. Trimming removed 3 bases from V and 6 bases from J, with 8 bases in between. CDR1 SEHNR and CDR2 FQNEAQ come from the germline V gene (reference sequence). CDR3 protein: CASSFGQAEAFF. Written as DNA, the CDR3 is TGTGCCAGCAGCTTCGGGCAGGCTGAAGCTTTCTTT.

The CDR3 spells CASSPGVGAGEKLFF. The DNA of the CDR3 is TGTGCCAGCTCACCGGGCGTCGGGGCCGGTGAAAAACTGTTTTTT. The chain combines TRBV18 with TRBJ1-4; D is perhaps TRBD1 (5 bases). Germline lookup yields CDR1 KGHSH and CDR2 LQKENI. The CDR3 length is 15 residues. V was trimmed by 3 bases and J by 7 bases, leaving 15 bases between them.

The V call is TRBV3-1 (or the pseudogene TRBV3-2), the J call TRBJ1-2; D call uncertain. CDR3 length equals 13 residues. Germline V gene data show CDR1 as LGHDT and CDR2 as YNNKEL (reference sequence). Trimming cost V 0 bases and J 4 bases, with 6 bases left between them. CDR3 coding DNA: TGTGCCAGCAGCCAAGAGCCAGGCTATGGCTACACCTTC. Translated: CASSQEPGYGYTF.

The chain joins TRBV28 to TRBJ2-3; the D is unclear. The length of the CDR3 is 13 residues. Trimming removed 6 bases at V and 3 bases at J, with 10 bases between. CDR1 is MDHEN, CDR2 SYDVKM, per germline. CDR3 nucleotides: TGTGCCAGCAGCGTCATGGGGACAGATACGCAGTATTTT. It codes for CASSVMGTDTQYF.

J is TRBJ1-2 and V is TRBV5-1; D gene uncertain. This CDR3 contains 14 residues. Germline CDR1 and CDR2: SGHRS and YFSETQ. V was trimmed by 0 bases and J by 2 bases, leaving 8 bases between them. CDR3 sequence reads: CASSLDPGNYGYTF. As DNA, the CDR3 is TGCGCCAGCAGCTTGGATCCGGGAAACTATGGCTACACCTTC.

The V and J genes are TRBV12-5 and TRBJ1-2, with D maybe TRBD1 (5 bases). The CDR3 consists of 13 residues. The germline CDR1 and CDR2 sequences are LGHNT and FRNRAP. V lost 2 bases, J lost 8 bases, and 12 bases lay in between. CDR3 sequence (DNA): TGTGCTAGTGGTTTGCCAGCCGGGGGAGGCTACACCTTC. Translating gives CASGLPAGGGYTF.

The CDR3 here is CASSQVGSYEQYF. CDR3 nucleotide sequence: TGTGCCAGCAGCCAAGTCGGCTCCTACGAGCAGTACTTC. This chain uses TRBV4-2 with TRBJ2-7; D gene uncertain. Germline loops: CDR1 LGHNA, CDR2 YNFKEQ. There are 13 residues in the CDR3. V dropped 1 base and J dropped 0 bases, with 4 bases sitting between them.

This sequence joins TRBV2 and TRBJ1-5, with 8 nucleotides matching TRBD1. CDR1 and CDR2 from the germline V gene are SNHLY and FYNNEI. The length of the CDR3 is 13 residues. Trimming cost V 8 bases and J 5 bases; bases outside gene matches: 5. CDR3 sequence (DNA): TGTGCCAGCCGAGGGACAGGCTATCAGCCCCAGCATTTT. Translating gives CASRGTGYQPQHF.